Reported below is one T cell receptor (beta chain). What it binds is unknown. The sample is drawn from a study of T cells after yellow fever vaccination. General study points: Primary-vaccination clones mostly resurfaced post-booster (less than 98% CD4, roughly 90% CD8). From the bulk population, abundant clonotypes could contaminate and appear within FACS-sorted repertoires.

This CDR3 comprises 12 residues. CDR1 is DFQATT and CDR2 is SNEGSKA in the germline V gene (reference sequence). Trimming removed 6 bases at V and 8 bases at J, with 14 bases between. TCRdb used MiXCR to reprocess the 5' RACE reads, holding one entry per CDR3 protein. The sample lists 450,000 to 650,000 distinct CDR3 sequences, about 13% occurring once. The sample consisted of PBMCs, taken on the day of the yellow fever booster vaccination. This receptor was identified in a man under 40 who received the YFV17D yellow fever vaccine. V and J are TRBV20-1 and TRBJ2-1, with a possible D match to TRBD2 (5 bases). The DNA of the CDR3 is TGCAGTGCCCCGGCTAGCATCGATGAGCAGTTCTTC. Translated: CSAPASIDEQFF.